This record concerns one T cell receptor (beta chain) sequence. Its antigen is currently unknown. The sample comes from a study of response to subunit inactivated influenza vaccine. General study results and limits: Authors proposed each seasonal influenza vaccination draws in few new T cells.

TCRdb recomputed calls from the RT-PCR reads with MiXCR, one row per CDR3 protein. The sample lists 300,000 to 350,000 distinct CDR3 sequences; around 22% were seen once. CDR3 length equals 13 residues. Looked up from germline, CDR1 is MNHNS and CDR2 is SASEGT. Trimming cost V 4 bases and J 3 bases, with 10 bases left between them. The sequence was collected from a man between 50 and 69 years old who received an inactivated influenza vaccine. The source material was PBMCs from blood, sampled about 19 months after vaccination. The V and J genes are TRBV6-1 and TRBJ2-7; possibly TRBD1 or TRBD2 for D (5 bases each). The CDR3 sequence is CASSGRDLYEQYF. Here the CDR3 DNA reads TGTGCCAGCAGTGGACGGGACCTCTACGAGCAGTACTTC.